This T cell receptor (beta chain) appears in the sequencing data of a study of blood T cell repertoires in COVID-19. Across the whole study: COVID-19 samples from acute and convalescent phases originated in the United States, Italy and Spain.

CDR3 size: 13 residues. V lost 7 bases to trimming and J lost 2 bases; unmatched junction nucleotides: 3. The germline CDR1 and CDR2 sequences are SGHKS and YYEKEE (reference sequence). Clones were sequenced by immunoSEQ multiplex PCR, and TCRdb holds only the in-frame ones, with some missing. Here the sample spans a few hundred thousand clones, approximately 90% being singletons. This receptor was taken from a human donor in a cohort exposed to, infected with or recovered from COVID-19 (not recorded which). The donor label of this sample is uncertain. The V call is TRBV5-5, the J call TRBJ1-1; 9 positions agree with TRBD1. The specimen was PBMCs or T cells enriched from blood (not recorded which). The CDR3 reads CASLQGANTEAFF. The CDR3 DNA sequence: TGTGCCAGCCTACAGGGGGCAAACACTGAAGCTTTCTTT.